Listed below are T cell receptor beta chains from one sample, sequenced in a study of identifying expanded T cells in peripheral blood. TCRdb's copy holds only in-frame clones and misses some; the assay was immunoSEQ multiplex PCR. This table has about 58,000 clones, roughly 90% appearing once. The sample was blood. Every receptor here comes from a person aged 18 to 70 in good health. CDR3s include the opening cysteine and the closing phenylalanine or tryptophan. A D gene is named only where the DNA matches it firmly. Clone size is shown for a subset of rows, as once, few, many or a class of expanded clone.

clone_size j_call v_call d_call cdr3_nt cdr3_aa
NA TRBJ2-4 TRBV19 NA TGTGCCAGTAGTAGTGGCGGCAGGGCCAAAAACATTCAGTACTTC CASSSGGRAKNIQYF
NA TRBJ2-3 TRBV10-3 NA TGTGCCATCAGTGATCCTTCCACAGATACGCAGTATTTT CAISDPSTDTQYF
NA TRBJ2-5 TRBV18 NA TGTGCCAGCTCACCATCCGAGACCCAGTACTTC CASSPSETQYF
NA TRBJ2-5 TRBV10-3 TRBD2 TGTGCCACACGACTAGCGGAGAAACAAGAGACCCAGTACTTC CATRLAEKQETQYF
NA TRBJ2-7 TRBV27 NA TGTGCCAGCAGTTTTAACGGGATCTCCTACGAGCAGTACTTC CASSFNGISYEQYF
NA TRBJ2-3 TRBV12-5 NA TGTGCTAGTGGTTTTATCTCATCCGGCACAGATACGCAGTATTTT CASGFISSGTDTQYF
once TRBJ2-2 TRBV12-5 NA TGTGCTAGTGGTCTATTAGGACGGACCACCGGGGAGCTGTTTTTT CASGLLGRTTGELFF
few TRBJ2-5 TRBV4-2 NA TGTGCCAGCAGCCAAGGAACTGGCGTCCGGCAAGAGACCCAGTACTTC CASSQGTGVRQETQYF
NA TRBJ2-3 TRBV27 NA TGTGCCAGCAGAGGTCCTGGGGGGAGCACAGATACGCAGTATTTT CASRGPGGSTDTQYF
NA TRBJ2-7 TRBV6-5 NA TGTGCCAGCAAAGACACCTACGAGCAGTACTTC CASKDTYEQYF
once TRBJ1-6 TRBV2 TRBD1 TGTGCCAGCAGCCCCCGACAGGGTCCAAATTCACCCCTCCACTTT CASSPRQGPNSPLHF
NA TRBJ2-2 TRBV27 NA TGTGCCAGCAGTTTATTTTCGGGGTCGAACACCGGGGAGCTGTTTTTT CASSLFSGSNTGELFF
NA TRBJ1-3 TRBV11-1 NA TGTGCCAGCAGCTTGGGTCGCTCTGGAAACACCATATATTTT CASSLGRSGNTIYF
NA TRBJ2-4 TRBV7-2 NA TGTGCCAGCAGCTCCGGACAGAGACCCTTTTTAGCCAAAAACATTCAGTACTTC CASSSGQRPFLAKNIQYF
NA TRBJ1-1 TRBV28 NA TGTGCCAGCAGTTCCATCACAGGACGAGGCGAGGCTTTCTTT CASSSITGRGEAFF
NA TRBJ2-1 TRBV4-2 NA TGTGCCAGCAGCCAAGATTTGCTGTACAATGAGCAGTTCTTC CASSQDLLYNEQFF